This T cell receptor (beta chain) stems from a study of blood T cells in healthy people across ages. For every donor, a draw yielded 8.5 to 10 milliliters of peripheral blood. PCR was performed a second time for about 7 to 11 cycles using a sample-barcoded 5' primer and a J-beta primer mix. From the 5' RACE reads, TCRdb called clonotypes with MiXCR, one entry per CDR3 protein. The table has about 1.4 million distinct CDR3 sequences, approximately 59% seen once. This clonotype was seen more than once but under ten times. The antigen is not known. Study observations and caveats: TCR beta diversity tracked closely with naive T cell percentage. Estimates drawn from one million T cells were deemed to understate diversity. Roughly linear age-related decline in beta diversity appeared, significant by age about 40.

The CDR3 is made up of 13 amino acids. Trimming left V 0 bases short and J 11 bases short, with 8 bases between. In germline, CDR1 is MGHRA, CDR2 YSYEKL. This chain uses TRBV4-1 with TRBJ1-6; D is unclear. The sequencing sample was made of blood. The TCR comes from a man between 18 and 35 years old in good health. The CDR3 loop reads CASSQDSGPPLHF. The DNA for the CDR3 is TGCGCCAGCAGCCAAGATTCAGGTCCACCCCTCCACTTT.